A selection of T cell receptor beta chains follows, all from one sample in a study of beta chain features in type 1 diabetes. Sequencing was performed with immunoSEQ multiplex PCR; in TCRdb, only in-frame clones are kept and a portion is missing. The sample holds hundreds of thousands of clones, roughly a sixth seen once. Sequenced input: naive CD4+ T cells from blood. The source of these receptors is a man younger than 35 in good health. Both conserved end residues are part of each CDR3. The D gene is left open where the match is weak. A clone size is listed for some rows: how often the clone was seen (once, few, many), or a class if it is expanded.

abundance	j_gene	v_gene	d_gene	CDR3aa	CDR3nt
-	TRBJ2-1	TRBV2	TRBD2	CASRLLAGGLGEQFF	TGTGCCAGCAGACTACTAGCGGGGGGGCTTGGTGAGCAGTTCTTC
few	TRBJ2-3	TRBV6-4	TRBD2	CASSATSGRARDTQYF	TGTGCCAGCAGTGCTACTAGCGGGAGGGCCCGGGATACGCAGTATTTT
-	TRBJ1-5	TRBV28	-	CASSRLQQPQHF	TGTGCCAGCAGTAGATTACAACAGCCCCAGCATTTT
few	TRBJ1-2	TRBV7-9	-	CASSPTGNNGYTF	TGTGCCAGCAGTCCAACAGGAAACAATGGCTACACCTTC
few	TRBJ2-7	TRBV18	-	CASSRTYSSYEQYF	TGTGCCAGCTCACGTACGTATTCCTCCTACGAGCAGTACTTC
few	TRBJ1-1	TRBV5-1	-	CASSLIKVNTEAFF	TGCGCCAGCAGCTTGATCAAGGTTAACACTGAAGCTTTCTTT
-	TRBJ2-3	TRBV6-6	-	CAISGTDSSTDTQYF	TGTGCCATCAGTGGCACTGACTCTAGCACAGATACGCAGTATTTT
few	TRBJ2-1	TRBV7-3	TRBD2	CASGGGGRRGNEQFF	TGTGCCAGCGGCGGAGGCGGGAGGAGGGGCAATGAGCAGTTCTTC
few	TRBJ1-5	TRBV4-2	-	CASSQFGRRSQPQHF	TGTGCCAGCAGCCAATTCGGTAGGAGGTCTCAGCCCCAGCATTTT
-	TRBJ2-5	TRBV9	-	CASSAEAGETQYF	TGTGCCAGCAGTGCGGAGGCCGGAGAGACCCAGTACTTC
-	TRBJ1-2	TRBV9	TRBD1	CASSAAERGRGYTF	TGTGCCAGCAGCGCCGCCGAAAGGGGGCGAGGCTACACCTTC
few	TRBJ2-7	TRBV28	-	CASSFQGFTYEQYF	TGTGCCAGCAGTTTTCAGGGATTTACCTACGAGCAGTACTTC
-	TRBJ2-7	TRBV15	TRBD1	CATSPRGGQGALFTYEQYF	TGTGCCACCAGCCCTAGAGGGGGACAGGGGGCTCTCTTCACCTACGAGCAGTACTTC
-	TRBJ1-5	TRBV6-1	-	CASSVRTRGNQPQHF	TGTGCCAGCAGTGTTAGGACCCGGGGCAATCAGCCCCAGCATTTT
-	TRBJ1-5	TRBV4-3	-	CASSQVRAHNQPQHF	TGCGCCAGCAGCCAAGTTCGGGCCCACAATCAGCCCCAGCATTTT
-	TRBJ2-7	TRBV20-1	-	CSARGGYEQYF	TGCAGTGCTAGAGGGGGCTACGAGCAGTACTTC
few	TRBJ1-1	TRBV5-1	-	CASTHAGADSEAFF	TGCGCCAGCACCCATGCTGGGGCCGATTCTGAAGCTTTCTTT
-	TRBJ1-5	TRBV7-8	-	CASSLEVQYSNQPQHF	TGTGCCAGCAGCTTAGAGGTACAGTATAGCAATCAGCCCCAGCATTTT
few	TRBJ2-7	TRBV7-2	TRBD1	CASSRDRVYEQYF	TGTGCCAGCAGCCGCGACAGGGTCTACGAGCAGTACTTC
few	TRBJ2-2	TRBV9	-	CASSVYRGNLNTGELFF	TGTGCCAGCAGCGTATATCGAGGAAACTTGAACACCGGGGAGCTGTTTTTT
-	TRBJ1-4	TRBV27	-	CASSSEGRGKWEKLFF	TGTGCCAGCAGTTCAGAGGGACGGGGAAAATGGGAAAAACTGTTTTTT
-	TRBJ1-1	TRBV7-2	-	CASSLTWGASEAFF	TGTGCCAGCAGCTTAACCTGGGGGGCCTCTGAAGCTTTCTTT
few	TRBJ1-5	TRBV18	-	CASSPETSNQPQHF	TGTGCCAGCTCACCAGAGACAAGCAATCAGCCCCAGCATTTT
-	TRBJ1-1	TRBV27	TRBD1	CASSRTGQGASTEAFF	TGTGCCAGCAGCCGGACGGGACAGGGGGCCAGCACTGAAGCTTTCTTT
-	TRBJ1-5	TRBV7-8	-	CASSPRTGQPQHF	TGTGCCAGCAGCCCAAGGACGGGTCAGCCCCAGCATTTT
-	TRBJ2-5	TRBV6-5	TRBD1	CASMDDRAETQYF	TGTGCCAGCATGGATGACAGGGCGGAGACCCAGTACTTC
-	TRBJ2-5	TRBV5-6	-	CASSLLWFGKETQYF	TGTGCCAGCAGCTTGTTATGGTTTGGAAAAGAGACCCAGTACTTC
few	TRBJ2-4	TRBV6-5	-	CASRGTPGSKNIQYF	TGTGCCAGCAGGGGGACACCCGGGTCCAAAAACATTCAGTACTTC